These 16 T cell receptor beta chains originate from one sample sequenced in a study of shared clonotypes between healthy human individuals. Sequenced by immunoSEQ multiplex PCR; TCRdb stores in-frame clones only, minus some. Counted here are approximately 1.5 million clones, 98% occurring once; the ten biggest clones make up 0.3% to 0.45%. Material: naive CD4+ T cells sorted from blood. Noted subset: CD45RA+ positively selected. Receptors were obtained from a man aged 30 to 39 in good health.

This CDR3 is CSVARGGGYTF. The CDR3 DNA sequence: TGCAGCGTTGCGAGGGGCGGTGGCTACACCTTC. The chain combines TRBV29-1 with TRBJ1-2, with TRBD1 as a possible D gene (5 bases). CDR3 length equals 11 residues. The V end was cut by 4 bases, the J end by 7 bases, with 10 bases between. Germline CDR1 and CDR2: SQVTM and ANQGSEA.

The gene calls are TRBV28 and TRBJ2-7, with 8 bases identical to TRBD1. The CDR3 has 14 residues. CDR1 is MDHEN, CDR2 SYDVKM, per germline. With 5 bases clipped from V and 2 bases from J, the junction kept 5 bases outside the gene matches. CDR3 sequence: CASSNQGATYEQYF. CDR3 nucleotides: TGTGCCAGCAGTAATCAGGGGGCGACCTACGAGCAGTACTTC.

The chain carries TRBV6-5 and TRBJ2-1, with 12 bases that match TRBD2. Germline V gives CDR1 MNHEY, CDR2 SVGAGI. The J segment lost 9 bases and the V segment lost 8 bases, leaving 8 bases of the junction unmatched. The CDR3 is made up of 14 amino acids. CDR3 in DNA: TGTGCCAGCGCATCAGCTAGCGGGAGGGTTGAGCAGTTCTTC. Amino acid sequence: CASASASGRVEQFF.

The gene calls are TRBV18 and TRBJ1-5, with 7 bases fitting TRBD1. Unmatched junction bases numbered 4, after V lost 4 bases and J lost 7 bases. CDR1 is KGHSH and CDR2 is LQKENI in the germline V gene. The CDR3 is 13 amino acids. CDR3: CASSQDRDQPQHF. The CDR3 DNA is TGTGCCAGCTCACAAGACAGGGACCAGCCCCAGCATTTT.

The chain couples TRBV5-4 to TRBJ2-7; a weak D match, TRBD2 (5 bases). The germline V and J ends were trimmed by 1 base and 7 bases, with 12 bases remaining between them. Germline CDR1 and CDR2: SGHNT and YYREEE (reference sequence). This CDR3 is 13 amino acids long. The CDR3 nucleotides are TGTGCCAGCAGCTTGTCCAAACTAGAAGAGCAGTACTTC. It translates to CASSLSKLEEQYF.

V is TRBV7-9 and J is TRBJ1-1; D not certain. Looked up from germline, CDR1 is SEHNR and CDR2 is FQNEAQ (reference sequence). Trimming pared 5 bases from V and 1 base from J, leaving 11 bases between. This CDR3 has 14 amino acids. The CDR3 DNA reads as TGTGCCAGCAGCGGCACGCGGGAGAACACTGAAGCTTTCTTT. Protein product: CASSGTRENTEAFF.

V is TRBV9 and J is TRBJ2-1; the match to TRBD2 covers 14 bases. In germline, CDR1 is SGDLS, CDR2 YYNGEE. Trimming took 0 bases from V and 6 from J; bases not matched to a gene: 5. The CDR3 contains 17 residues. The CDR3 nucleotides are TGTGCCAGCAGCGTAGGAAGACTAGCGGGAGGGCCCAATGAGCAGTTCTTC. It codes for CASSVGRLAGGPNEQFF.

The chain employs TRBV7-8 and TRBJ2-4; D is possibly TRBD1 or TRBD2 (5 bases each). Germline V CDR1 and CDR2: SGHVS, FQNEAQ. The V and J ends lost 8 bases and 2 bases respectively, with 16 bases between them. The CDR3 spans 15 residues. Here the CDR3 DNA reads TGTGCCAGCGTCCGGGACCCTTATTCCAAAAACATTCAGTACTTC. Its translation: CASVRDPYSKNIQYF.

CDR3 region: CASSYSSGRSYEQYF. In nucleotides, the CDR3 is TGTGCCAGCAGTTACTCTAGCGGCCGCTCCTACGAGCAGTACTTC. This chain uses TRBV6-6 with TRBJ2-7; D perhaps matches TRBD2 (6 bases). V was cut by 0 bases and J by 0 bases, with 9 bases left in between. CDR1 is MNHNY, CDR2 SVGAGI, per germline (reference sequence). CDR3 length: 15 residues.

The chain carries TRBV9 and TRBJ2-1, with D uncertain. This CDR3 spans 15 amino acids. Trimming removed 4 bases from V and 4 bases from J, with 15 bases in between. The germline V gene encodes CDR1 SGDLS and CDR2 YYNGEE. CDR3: CASSPSLTVYNEQFF. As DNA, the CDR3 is TGTGCCAGCAGCCCGAGTCTAACGGTTTACAATGAGCAGTTCTTC.

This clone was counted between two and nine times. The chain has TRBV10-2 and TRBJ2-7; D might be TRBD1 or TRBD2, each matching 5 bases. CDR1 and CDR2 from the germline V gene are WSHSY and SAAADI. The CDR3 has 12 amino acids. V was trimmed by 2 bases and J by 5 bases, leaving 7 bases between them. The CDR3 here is CASSERGHEQYF. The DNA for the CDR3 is TGCGCCAGCAGTGAGCGGGGACACGAGCAGTACTTC.

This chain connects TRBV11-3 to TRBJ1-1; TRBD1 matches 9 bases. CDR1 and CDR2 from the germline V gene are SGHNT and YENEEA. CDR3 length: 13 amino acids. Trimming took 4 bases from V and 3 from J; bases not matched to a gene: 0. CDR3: CASSWDRDTEAFF. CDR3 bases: TGTGCCAGCAGCTGGGACAGGGACACTGAAGCTTTCTTT.

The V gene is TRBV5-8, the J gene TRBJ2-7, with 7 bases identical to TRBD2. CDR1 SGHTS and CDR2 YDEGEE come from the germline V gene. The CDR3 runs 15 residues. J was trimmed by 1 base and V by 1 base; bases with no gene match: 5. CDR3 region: CASSLSGNPSYEQYF. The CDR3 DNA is TGTGCCAGCAGCTTGAGCGGGAATCCGTCCTACGAGCAGTACTTC.

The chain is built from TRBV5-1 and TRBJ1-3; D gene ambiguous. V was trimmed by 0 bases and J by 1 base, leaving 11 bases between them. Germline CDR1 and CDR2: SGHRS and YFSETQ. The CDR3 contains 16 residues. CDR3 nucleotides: TGCGCCAGCAGCTTGGGACCAGCGATTTCTGGAAACACCATATATTTT. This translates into CASSLGPAISGNTIYF.

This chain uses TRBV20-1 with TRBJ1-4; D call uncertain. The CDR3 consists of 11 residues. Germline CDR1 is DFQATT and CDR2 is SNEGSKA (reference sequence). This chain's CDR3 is CSPGRDEKLFF. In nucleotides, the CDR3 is TGCAGCCCCGGACGGGATGAAAAACTGTTTTTT.

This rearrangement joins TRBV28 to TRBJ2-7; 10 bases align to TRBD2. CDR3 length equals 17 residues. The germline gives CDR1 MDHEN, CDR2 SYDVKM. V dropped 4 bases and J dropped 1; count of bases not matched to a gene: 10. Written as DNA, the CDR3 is TGTGCCAGCAGTTCCTCACCCACTAGCGGGGTATCCTACGAGCAGTACTTC. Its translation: CASSSSPTSGVSYEQYF.